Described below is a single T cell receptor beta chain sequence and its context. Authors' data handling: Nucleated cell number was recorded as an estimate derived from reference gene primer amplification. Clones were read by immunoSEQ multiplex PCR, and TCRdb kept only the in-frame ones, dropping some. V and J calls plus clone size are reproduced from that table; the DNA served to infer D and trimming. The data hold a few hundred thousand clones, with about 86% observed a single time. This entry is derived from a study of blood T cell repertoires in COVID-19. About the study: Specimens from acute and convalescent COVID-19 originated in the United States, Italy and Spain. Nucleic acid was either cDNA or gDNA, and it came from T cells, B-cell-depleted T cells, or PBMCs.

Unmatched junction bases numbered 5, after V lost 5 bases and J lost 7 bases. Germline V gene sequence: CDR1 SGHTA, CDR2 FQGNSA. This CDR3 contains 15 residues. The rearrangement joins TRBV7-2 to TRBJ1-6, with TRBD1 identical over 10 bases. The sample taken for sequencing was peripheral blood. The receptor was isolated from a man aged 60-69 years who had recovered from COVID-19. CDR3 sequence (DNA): TGTGCCAGCAGCCCGACAGGGGGCGCGAATTCACCCCTCCACTTT. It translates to CASSPTGGANSPLHF.